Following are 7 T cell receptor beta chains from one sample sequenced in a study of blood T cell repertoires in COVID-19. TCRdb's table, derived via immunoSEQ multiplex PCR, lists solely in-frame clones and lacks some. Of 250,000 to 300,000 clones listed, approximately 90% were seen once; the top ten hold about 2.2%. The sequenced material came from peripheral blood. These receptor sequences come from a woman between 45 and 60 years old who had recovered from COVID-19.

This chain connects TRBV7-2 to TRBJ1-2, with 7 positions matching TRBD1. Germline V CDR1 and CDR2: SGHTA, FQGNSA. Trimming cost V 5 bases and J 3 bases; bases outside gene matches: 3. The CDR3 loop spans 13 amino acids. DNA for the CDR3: TGTGCCAGCAGCAGACAGGGCTACTATGGCTACACCTTC. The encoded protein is CASSRQGYYGYTF.

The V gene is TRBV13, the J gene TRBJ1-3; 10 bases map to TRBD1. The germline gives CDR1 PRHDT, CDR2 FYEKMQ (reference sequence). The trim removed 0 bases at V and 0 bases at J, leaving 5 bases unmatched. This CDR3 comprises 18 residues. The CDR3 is CASSLGGQGSLSGNTIYF. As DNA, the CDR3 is TGTGCCAGCAGCTTAGGGGGACAGGGGTCCCTCTCTGGAAACACCATATATTTT.

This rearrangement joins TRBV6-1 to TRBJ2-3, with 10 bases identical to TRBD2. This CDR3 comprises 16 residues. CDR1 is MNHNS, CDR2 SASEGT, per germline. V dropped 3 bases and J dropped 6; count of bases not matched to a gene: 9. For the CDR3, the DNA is TGTGCCAGCAGTGATCTTAGCGGGGGGCCGTCGGATACGCAGTATTTT. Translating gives CASSDLSGGPSDTQYF.

CDR3 region: CASSLGGGDPYNEQFF. The CDR3 nucleotides read TGTGCCAGCAGCCTCGGAGGCGGGGATCCCTACAATGAGCAGTTCTTC. The chain combines TRBV9 with TRBJ2-1; perhaps TRBD2 as D (6 bases). This CDR3 comprises 16 residues. In germline, CDR1 is SGDLS, CDR2 YYNGEE. Between the trimmed V and J ends, which lost 4 bases and 2 bases, there was a span of 16 bases.

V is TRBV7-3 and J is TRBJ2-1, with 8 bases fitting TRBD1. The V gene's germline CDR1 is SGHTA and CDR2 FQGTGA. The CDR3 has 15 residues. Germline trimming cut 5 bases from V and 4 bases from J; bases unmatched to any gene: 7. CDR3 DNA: TGTGCCAGCAGCCCCCAGGGGGCGCGATACAATGAGCAGTTCTTC. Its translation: CASSPQGARYNEQFF.

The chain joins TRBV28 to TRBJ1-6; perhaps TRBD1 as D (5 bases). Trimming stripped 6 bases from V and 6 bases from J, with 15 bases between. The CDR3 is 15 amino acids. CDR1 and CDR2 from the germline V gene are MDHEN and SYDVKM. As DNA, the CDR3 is TGTGCCAGCAGCCCCCAGGGCGGGGGTAATTCACCCCTCCACTTT. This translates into CASSPQGGGNSPLHF.

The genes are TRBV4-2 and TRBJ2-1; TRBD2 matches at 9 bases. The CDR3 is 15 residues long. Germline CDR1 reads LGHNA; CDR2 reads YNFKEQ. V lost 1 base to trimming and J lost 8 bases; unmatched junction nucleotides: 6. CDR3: CASSQVAGGVDEQFF. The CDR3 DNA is TGTGCCAGCAGCCAAGTCGCGGGGGGGGTCGATGAGCAGTTCTTC.